Listed below are T cell receptor beta chains from one sample, sequenced in a study of cytomegalovirus exposure and HLA in healthy donors. Profiled with immunoSEQ multiplex PCR; TCRdb holds only in-frame clones, not every one. This table holds about 150,000 clones. Sequencing was performed on PBMCs. These receptors were obtained from a woman between 45 and 60 years old in good health and CMV-seronegative. Each CDR3 is given with its conserved first and last residue. D genes are given only for firm matches.

V gene,J gene,D gene,CDR3 DNA,CDR3 protein
TRBV5-5,TRBJ2-7,TRBD2,TGTGCCAGCAGCCCCACGTGGGGGGCGGGAGGCGTCTCCTACGAGCAGTACTTC,CASSPTWGAGGVSYEQYF
TRBV7-8,TRBJ2-7,TRBD1,TGTGCCAGCAGCTTTGGACAGGCCTACGAGCAGTACTTC,CASSFGQAYEQYF
TRBV13,TRBJ2-2,.,TGTGCCACCCAGTGGGGGCCGACCACCGGGGAGCTGTTTTTT,CATQWGPTTGELFF
TRBV19,TRBJ1-1,.,TGTGCCAGTACCGAGGGTGGCACTGAAGCTTTCTTT,CASTEGGTEAFF
TRBV5-4,TRBJ2-7,.,TGTGCCAGCAGCTTGGGGTCCGGCTCCTACGAGCAGTACTTC,CASSLGSGSYEQYF
TRBV19,TRBJ2-5,TRBD2,TGTGCCAGTAGTATAGGGGGGGGTCAAGAGACCCAGTACTTC,CASSIGGGQETQYF
TRBV28,TRBJ1-4,.,TGTGCCAGCAGTCCTGGTGGGGCAGGAGCTAATGAAAAACTGTTTTTT,CASSPGGAGANEKLFF
TRBV19,TRBJ2-2,TRBD2,TGTGCCAGTAGGCGGGGGGGCGAGAACACCGGGGAGCTGTTTTTT,CASRRGGENTGELFF
TRBV28,TRBJ2-5,.,TGTGCCAGCAGTTTACGCAGGGGAGATCAAGAGACCCAGTACTTC,CASSLRRGDQETQYF
TRBV6-6,TRBJ2-3,.,TGTGCCAGCACGGGCAGGGGCGGCACAGATACGCAGTATTTT,CASTGRGGTDTQYF
TRBV4-2,TRBJ1-5,.,TGTGCCAGCAGCCAAAACAGGCCCAGCAATCAGCCCCAGCATTTT,CASSQNRPSNQPQHF
TRBV4-2,TRBJ2-7,TRBD2,TGTGCCAGCAGCCAAGACCTGGGGGGTAGCGGGGGGTCGGTTTACGAGCAGTACTTC,CASSQDLGGSGGSVYEQYF
TRBV12-5,TRBJ2-5,.,TGTGCTAGTGGCCCCTGGCGGGAGACCCAGTACTTC,CASGPWRETQYF
TRBV5-4,TRBJ2-2,TRBD2,TGTGCCAGCAGCTTCGGGGGGAGGGCCTCTGGGGAGCTGTTTTTT,CASSFGGRASGELFF
TRBV14,TRBJ1-2,.,TGTGCCAGCAGCCAAGATCTGACAGTCTATGGCTACACCTTC,CASSQDLTVYGYTF
TRBV6-1,TRBJ1-2,.,TGTGCCAGCAGTGCATACAGGGTGATAAACTATGGCTACACCTTC,CASSAYRVINYGYTF
TRBV18,TRBJ2-3,TRBD2,TGTGCCAGCTCACCACAAGAACTAGCGGGGGGCCCTAGCACAGATACGCAGTATTTT,CASSPQELAGGPSTDTQYF
TRBV2,TRBJ2-2,TRBD2,TGTGCCAGCAGATACAGCGGGGCCGCCGGCGGGGAGCTGTTTTTT,CASRYSGAAGGELFF
TRBV5-6,TRBJ1-1,.,TGTGCCAGCAGCTTGGGACAGGCCCTGGGAAACACTGAAGCTTTCTTT,CASSLGQALGNTEAFF
TRBV28,TRBJ1-2,.,TGTGCCAGCAGTGCAACAGGGCAAGGCTACACCTTC,CASSATGQGYTF
TRBV5-1,TRBJ2-1,.,TGCGCCAGCAGCGAACAGGGTTCGAGGAATGAGCAGTTCTTC,CASSEQGSRNEQFF
TRBV7-9,TRBJ2-7,.,TGTGCCAGCAGCTTAACTCCAGCGCCCTACGAGCAGTACTTC,CASSLTPAPYEQYF
TRBV30,TRBJ1-1,TRBD1,TGTGCCTGGAGCTTTGGACAGGTCAACACTGAAGCTTTCTTT,CAWSFGQVNTEAFF
TRBV2,TRBJ2-7,.,TGTGCCAGCAGCCGGGACACCGTGGGTGAGCAGTACTTC,CASSRDTVGEQYF
TRBV7-2,TRBJ2-1,TRBD2,TGTGCCAGCAGCTTTCGCCTAGCGGGAGTGGACAATGAGCAGTTCTTC,CASSFRLAGVDNEQFF
TRBV18,TRBJ1-1,.,TGTGCCAGCTCACCACGTCTCCTACTGACTGAAGCTTTCTTT,CASSPRLLLTEAFF
TRBV28,TRBJ1-3,.,TGTGCCAGCATGTCGGCAGGGCAACCCTTCTCTGGAAACACCATATATTTT,CASMSAGQPFSGNTIYF
TRBV27,TRBJ1-2,.,TGTGCCAGCAGCCGTAACGGGGGAATTCCCTATGGCTACACCTTC,CASSRNGGIPYGYTF
TRBV29-1,TRBJ1-2,.,TGCAGCGTTGCGGTTGACATTTTTAACTATGGCTACACCTTC,CSVAVDIFNYGYTF
TRBV5-1,TRBJ2-6,TRBD1,TGCGCCAGCAGCTCCGGGACAGGGCTAACGGGAACCTCTGGGGCCAACGTCCTGACTTTC,CASSSGTGLTGTSGANVLTF
TRBV9,TRBJ1-2,TRBD1,TGTGCCAGCAGCTCCCAAAGAGGACAGGGTTACGGCTACACCTTC,CASSSQRGQGYGYTF
TRBV27,TRBJ1-4,.,TGTGCCAGCAGTTTAGACAGGAGCTACAGGAAACTGTTTTTT,CASSLDRSYRKLFF
TRBV9,TRBJ2-5,.,TGTGCCAGCAGCGTAGATCGGCGGCAAGAGACCCAGTACTTC,CASSVDRRQETQYF
TRBV19,TRBJ2-7,.,TGTGCCAGTAGATCCAGCTACGAGCAGTACTTC,CASRSSYEQYF
TRBV7-8,TRBJ2-7,.,TGTGCCAGCAGCTTAGATGTCAGCTCCTACGAGCAGTACTTC,CASSLDVSSYEQYF
TRBV5-1,TRBJ2-3,.,TGCGCCAGCAGCTTGGTCTTCAGCACAGATACGCAGTATTTT,CASSLVFSTDTQYF
TRBV7-2,TRBJ2-1,TRBD2,TGTGCCAGCAGCTTGGCGGGGGAATTCAATGAGCAGTTCTTC,CASSLAGEFNEQFF
TRBV4-3,TRBJ2-7,.,TGCGCCAGCAGCCAAGATCGGGGGACTTTTTCCTACGAGCAGTACTTC,CASSQDRGTFSYEQYF
TRBV7-2,TRBJ2-7,TRBD2,TGTGCCAGCAGCTCACTTCCGGGACTAGCGGGGAGGAGCTCCTACGAGCAGTACTTC,CASSSLPGLAGRSSYEQYF
TRBV7-9,TRBJ1-3,TRBD1,TGTGCCAGCAGCAGGGGACAGGGGATCTCTGGAAACACCATATATTTT,CASSRGQGISGNTIYF
TRBV6-4,TRBJ2-4,.,TGTGCCAGCAGCCCTACTCCGACAGACTCGGACATTCAGTACTTC,CASSPTPTDSDIQYF